The source of this T cell receptor beta chain is a study of OX40 agonist ivuxolimab in advanced cancers. Study-level information: One patient with hepatocellular carcinoma and two with cutaneous melanoma, three in all, had partial responses.

The data were produced by immunoSEQ multiplex PCR, yet TCRdb's version contains in-frame clones alone and is incomplete. The sample includes 75,000 to 95,000 clones, roughly nine tenths seen only once; the top ten take about 9%. Deletions cut 6 bases from V and 1 base from J, with 9 bases between. There are 13 residues in the CDR3. The V gene's germline CDR1 is LNHDA and CDR2 SQIVND (reference sequence). Broader study findings: There were, on average, more expanded clones in CD8+ T cells than in CD4+.

Concerning this clone: The antigen remains undetermined.

This chain joins TRBV19 and TRBJ1-1; D is ambiguous. The starting material was CD4+ or CD8+ T cells sorted from blood, obtained in a trial of the OX40 agonist ivuxolimab. The TCR sequence derives from an adult with an advanced solid tumor such as melanoma, head and neck, liver or kidney cancer. The CDR3 DNA reads TGTGCCAGTAGGGGCAATCCGAACACTGAAGCTTTCTTT. It yields the protein CASRGNPNTEAFF.